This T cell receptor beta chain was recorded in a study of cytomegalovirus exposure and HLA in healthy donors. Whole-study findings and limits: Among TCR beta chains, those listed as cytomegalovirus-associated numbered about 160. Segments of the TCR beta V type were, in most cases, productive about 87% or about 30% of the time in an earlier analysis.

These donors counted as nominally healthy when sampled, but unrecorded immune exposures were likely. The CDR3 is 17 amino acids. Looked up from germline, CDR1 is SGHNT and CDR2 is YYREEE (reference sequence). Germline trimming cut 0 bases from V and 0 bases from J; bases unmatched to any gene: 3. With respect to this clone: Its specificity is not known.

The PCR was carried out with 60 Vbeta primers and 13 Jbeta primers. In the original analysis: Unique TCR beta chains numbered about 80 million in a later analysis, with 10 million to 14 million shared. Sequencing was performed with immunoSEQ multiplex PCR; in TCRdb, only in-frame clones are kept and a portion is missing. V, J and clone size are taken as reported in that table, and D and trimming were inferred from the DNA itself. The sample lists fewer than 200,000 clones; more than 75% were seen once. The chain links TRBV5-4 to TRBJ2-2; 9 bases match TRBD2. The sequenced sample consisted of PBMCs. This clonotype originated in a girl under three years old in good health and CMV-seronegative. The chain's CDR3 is CASSLVPSGANTGELFF. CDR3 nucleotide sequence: TGTGCCAGCAGCTTGGTTCCTAGCGGGGCGAACACCGGGGAGCTGTTTTTT.